This is a list of T cell receptor beta chains from one sample in a study of sequential checkpoint blockade in melanoma. The method was immunoSEQ multiplex PCR; TCRdb's version includes in-frame clones alone and lacks a portion of them. This sample has over 9,000 clones, with about three quarters found just once. This specimen consisted of CD8+ T cells sorted from blood (inferred from file names), obtained from a patient given nivolumab and ipilimumab in sequence. All receptors derive from a human donor with melanoma. Both conserved end residues are trimmed from each CDR3. A D gene is named only where the DNA matches it firmly.

V gene: TRBV6-1
D gene: TRBD1
J gene: TRBJ2-7
CDR3 protein: ASSEARDSSYEQY

V gene: TRBV6-5
D gene: -
J gene: TRBJ1-1
CDR3 protein: ASSYTGTPYEAF

V gene: TRBV29-1
D gene: -
J gene: TRBJ2-1
CDR3 protein: SVGTGEQF

V gene: TRBV19
D gene: -
J gene: TRBJ2-1
CDR3 protein: ASRSRSSYNEQF

V gene: TRBV4-1
D gene: -
J gene: TRBJ1-5
CDR3 protein: ASSHPLDANAGQPQH

V gene: TRBV2
D gene: TRBD2
J gene: TRBJ2-1
CDR3 protein: ASSDWASGVGNEQF

V gene: TRBV4-1
D gene: -
J gene: TRBJ2-5
CDR3 protein: ASSPSRETQY

V gene: TRBV13
D gene: TRBD2
J gene: TRBJ2-7
CDR3 protein: ASSPLLAGGLYEQY

V gene: TRBV6-4
D gene: TRBD1
J gene: TRBJ1-2
CDR3 protein: ASSDGTGGYGYT

V gene: TRBV5-1
D gene: -
J gene: TRBJ1-2
CDR3 protein: ASSLGLLYGYT

V gene: TRBV6-1
D gene: -
J gene: TRBJ1-1
CDR3 protein: ASSEIARGDTEAF

V gene: TRBV19
D gene: -
J gene: TRBJ1-5
CDR3 protein: ASSIVGPPGQPQH

V gene: TRBV19
D gene: TRBD1
J gene: TRBJ2-6
CDR3 protein: ASDRGYGANVLT

V gene: TRBV5-4
D gene: -
J gene: TRBJ2-7
CDR3 protein: ASSLIGDSLTYEQY

V gene: TRBV6-1
D gene: -
J gene: TRBJ1-5
CDR3 protein: ASSEEGESQPQH

V gene: TRBV5-4
D gene: -
J gene: TRBJ2-1
CDR3 protein: ASSLMDEGEYEQF